This TCR beta chain was retrieved from a study of shared clonotypes between healthy human individuals (TCRdb year 2020). For the study in its entirety: Three men and a couple of women, aged 18 to 49 years, made up the cohort. Between about 0.94 and 8.9 billion PBMCs per donor were obtained by leukapheresis. Blood TCR repertoires of about five healthy adults were deeply sequenced to estimate repertoire size and the extent of clonotype sharing between individuals. Different laboratories and diverse techniques were used to prepare libraries and sequence TCR repertoires, to increase sequencing depth and limit assay-specific biases. For each donor, CD4 naive and CD4 memory were each run on three plates, CD8 naive on two plates, and CD8 memory on one plate.

Details on this clone: Its binding antigen is unknown. There are no base qualities to consult, and no much larger clone falls within one base.

TCR CDR3 regions were amplified from genomic DNA by multiplex PCR using the deep immunoSEQ assay. For each cell subset, the extracted genomic DNA was distributed evenly across all wells of several immunoSEQ 96-well plates, and each plate served as one replicate. For sorted subsets, each replicate PCR was loaded with about 200 ng genomic DNA, equivalent to 25,000 to 35,000 T cell genomes. Purified libraries were quantified with a Qubit 3.0 fluorometer, sized on a Bioanalyzer 2100, and re-quantified with the KAPA Library Quantification kit. Each immunoSEQ 96-well plate was sequenced on its own single-read 150-cycle Illumina NextSeq 550 flow cell. The published analysis was carried out like this. Because only junctional sequences without quality scores were contained in the immunoSEQ output, filtering matching that applied to full-length reads could not be performed. To assign V/J genes and CDR3, sequences were annotated against IMGT germline references using PyIR, a Python wrapper for IgBLAST v1.9. Reads were removed for weak V/J assignments (E-value above 1e-6), missing CDR3, stop codons, out-of-frame junctions, or ambiguous translated residues. V3J clonotypes were defined as sequences sharing an identical inferred V gene, J gene, and CDR3 amino acid sequence. Percentage overlap between repertoires was calculated by dividing the number of shared unique clonotypes by the size of the smaller repertoire. RTK rarefaction, the Chao1 estimator, and Recon v2.1 estimates of unobserved clonotypes were used to assess repertoire richness. Generation probabilities were computed with OLGA for all TCRbeta clonotypes obtained by the gDNA method from several donors. Held by TCRdb, this immuneACCESS table contains in-frame sequences only and omits some clones. Under half of the omission traces to an unresolved V gene where checked; the cause of the rest is unknown. The DNA gave D and trimming, while V, J and clone size come from that table. In this sample the table shows about 820,000 clones, about 91% of which occur a single time. In total, the top ten clones hold under 30% of the sample.

For the CD8 naive samples, CD45RO-negative cells were positively selected for CCR7, yielding a CD45RA+CCR7+ population from which TemRA cells were excluded. Healthy HIV-negative adults with no recently reported acute infections or vaccinations were included as donors. Every donor was a Caucasian adult residing in Nashville, Tennessee, USA. Blood was collected by leukapheresis, and PBMCs were isolated by Ficoll-Histopaque density gradient centrifugation and then cryopreserved in liquid nitrogen vapor phase. Analytical flow cytometry was used to check the purity and quantity of each magnetically sorted T cell population. Genomic DNA was isolated from each sorted fraction and quantified by UV absorbance on a Nanodrop 2000c. What the work shows at the level of the full study, not this receptor alone: Even with the large sequencing depth, rarefaction of the sorted-subset datasets indicated that sequencing was incomplete. About 4.5% of naive CD4, roughly 3.6% of naive CD8, around 2.3% of memory CD4, and about 0.4% of memory CD8 clonotypes were shared across a few donors. Pairwise subsampling indicated that sequencing depth was expected to affect the degree of clonotype sharing among donors. The small number of donors limited the genetic and exposure-history diversity represented. Sampling was limited to blood, and TCR repertoires in tissue likely differ from TCR repertoires in blood. Clonotypes shared by all four sorted-subset donors showed higher generation probabilities than non-shared clonotypes. Larger estimated clonotype richness was generally found for naive subsets than for memory subsets.

Sequencing input: naive CD8+ T cells sorted from blood. The cell subset or site label here, explained by the study, means: CD45RA+CCR7+. The clonotype was recovered from a man aged 25 to 40 in good health.

The DNA is as follows: TGTGCCAGTAGTCCCAGTTCCGGGGTCACTGAAGCTTTCTTT. It codes for CASSPSSGVTEAFF. Recombination joined TRBV19 with TRBJ1-1, with no reliable assignment of the D segment. Taken from cysteine to phenylalanine, the CDR3 has 14 residues. Of the read, only the CDR3 DNA is kept; its 42 bases are in frame from base 1. Taken from the germline V gene (reference sequence), the CDR1 and CDR2 loops are LNHDA and SQIVND. V is shortened by 5 bases, J by 4 bases, and the region joining them spans 14 bases.